One sample yielded the 20 T cell receptor beta chains listed below, sequenced in a study of cytomegalovirus exposure and HLA in healthy donors. A multiplex PCR was run with 60 Vbeta primers and 13 Jbeta primers. Method: immunoSEQ multiplex PCR; TCRdb's copy keeps in-frame clones and lacks some. The table shows roughly 120,000 clones, with around three quarters occurring only once. Sequencing used PBMCs. These receptor sequences come from a man in his thirties or forties in good health and CMV-seropositive.

J is TRBJ2-6 and V is TRBV7-2; D gene uncertain. The ends were cut back, 3 bases at V and 2 bases at J, with 17 bases in the middle. The CDR3 is made up of 18 amino acids. Germline CDR1 reads SGHTA; CDR2 reads FQGNSA. The CDR3 region has the DNA TGTGCCAGCAGCTTCAGAAACCACAGAGCTACTGGGGCCAACGTCCTGACTTTC. Its protein product is CASSFRNHRATGANVLTF.

Concerning this clone: Within the sample, other DNA sequences also encode this same CDR3. The chain recombines TRBV4-3 with TRBJ2-1; 10 positions match TRBD2. The V segment lost 1 base and the J segment 4 bases; nucleotides outside the gene matches: 1. The CDR3 sequence is 15 residues long. The germline gives CDR1 LGHNA, CDR2 YSLEER. The CDR3 here is CASSQGLAGYNEQFF. The CDR3 DNA is TGCGCCAGCAGCCAAGGACTAGCGGGTTACAATGAGCAGTTCTTC.

This sequence joins TRBV7-6 and TRBJ2-5; 9 bases align to TRBD1. V lost 6 bases and J lost 5; bases outside the gene matches: 7. CDR1 is SGHVS, CDR2 FNYEAQ, per germline. This CDR3 spans 14 amino acids. The CDR3 nucleotides are TGTGCCAGCAGACGAAACAGGGGGCTGGAGACCCAGTACTTC. Its protein is CASRRNRGLETQYF. The variable domain in full, with the rest retrieved from reference TRBV7-6 and TRBJ2-5, is GAGVSQSPRYKVTKRGQDVALRCDPISGHVSLYWYRQALGQGPEFLTYFNYEAQQDKSGLPNDRFSAERPEGSISTLTIQRTEQRDSAMYRCASRRNRGLETQYFGPGTRLLVL.

The chain uses TRBV10-3 and TRBJ2-7; D perhaps matches TRBD1 (5 bases). The CDR3 covers 16 residues. From germline, CDR1 is ENHRY and CDR2 SYGVKD. V lost 3 bases and J 0 bases, leaving 15 bases between the germline ends. The CDR3 nucleotides are TGTGCCATCAGTGACCGACAGTTTTCCTCCTCCTACGAGCAGTACTTC. Translation: CAISDRQFSSSYEQYF.

This chain links TRBV4-3 with TRBJ2-5; 11 nucleotides match TRBD1. CDR1 is LGHNA and CDR2 is YSLEER in the germline V gene. Trimming cost V 3 bases and J 5 bases; bases outside gene matches: 2. This CDR3 region has 14 residues. CDR3 sequence: CASSHGQGAETQYF. DNA of the CDR3: TGCGCCAGCAGCCACGGACAGGGGGCTGAGACCCAGTACTTC.

V and J are TRBV27 and TRBJ1-4; TRBD1 matches at 7 bases. CDR1 and CDR2 from the germline V gene are MNHEY and SMNVEV (reference sequence). The CDR3 consists of 17 residues. V lost 4 bases and J lost 6; bases outside the gene matches: 14. The CDR3 DNA sequence: TGTGCCAGCAGTTCCAGCCGAGTTCGGGACAGTGATGAAAAACTGTTTTTT. It encodes CASSSSRVRDSDEKLFF.

DNA of the CDR3: TGTGCCAGCAGCGCACAGGGTTACTCACCCCTCCACTTT. Encoded protein: CASSAQGYSPLHF. The chain carries TRBV11-3 and TRBJ1-6; maybe TRBD1 (6 bases). With 5 bases removed from V and 10 bases from J, the gap between germline ends came to 12 bases. The CDR3 totals 13 residues. Per the germline V gene, CDR1 is SGHNT and CDR2 is YENEEA.

The chain joins TRBV7-9 to TRBJ2-3; D uncertain. This CDR3 spans 15 amino acids. V was shortened by 1 base and J by 0 bases, with 8 bases between the two germline ends. Germline loops: CDR1 SEHNR, CDR2 FQNEAQ (reference sequence). DNA of the CDR3: TGTGCCAGCAGCTTAGGAGTCGCAAGCACAGATACGCAGTATTTT. Amino acid sequence: CASSLGVASTDTQYF. Based on the CDR3 plus reference TRBV7-9 and TRBJ2-3, the full variable domain is DTGVSQNPRHKITKRGQNVTFRCDPISEHNRLYWYRQTLGQGPEFLTYFQNEAQLEKSRLLSDRFSAERPKGSFSTLEIQRTEQGDSAMYLCASSLGVASTDTQYFGPGTRLTVL.

The rearrangement links TRBV5-1 to TRBJ1-6; possibly TRBD1 for D (5 bases). V was trimmed by 0 bases and J by 11 bases, leaving 18 bases between them. The CDR3 extends over 16 amino acids. Looked up from germline, CDR1 is SGHRS and CDR2 is YFSETQ. The CDR3: CASSLGADGGRAPLHF. The CDR3 coding sequence is TGCGCCAGCAGCTTGGGGGCCGACGGGGGAAGGGCACCCCTCCACTTT.

The sample holds a few counts of this clone. This chain connects TRBV10-1 to TRBJ2-5; 10 bases line up with TRBD2. The CDR3 loop spans 16 amino acids. Trimming at V came to 6 bases and at J to 3 bases, leaving 10 bases not matched to a gene. The germline V gene has CDR1 WNHNN and CDR2 SYGVQD (reference sequence). CDR3 nucleotides: TGCGCCAGCAGCCCTAGCGGGGGCCTGAGAAAAGAGACCCAGTACTTC. Translated, it gives CASSPSGGLRKETQYF.

This clone was seen just once. This sequence joins TRBV7-2 and TRBJ1-5; D ambiguous. Trimming cost V 5 bases and J 1 base, with 9 bases left between them. This CDR3 spans 14 amino acids. Germline values: CDR1 SGHTA, CDR2 FQGNSA. The CDR3 DNA is TGTGCCAGCAGCCGCGGGAACAGCAATCAGCCCCAGCATTTT. Its translation is CASSRGNSNQPQHF.

CDR3 nucleotides: TGTGCCAGCAGCTTAGGACCGGGGATGAACACTGAAGCTTTCTTT. Translation: CASSLGPGMNTEAFF. This chain joins TRBV11-2 and TRBJ1-1; D not certain. V dropped 1 base and J dropped 0 bases, with 9 bases sitting between them. This CDR3 has 15 amino acids. Germline assignment: CDR1 SGHAT and CDR2 FQNNGV. The whole variable domain, filled in from reference TRBV11-2 and TRBJ1-1, reads EAGVAQSPRYKIIEKRQSVAFWCNPISGHATLYWYQQILGQGPKLLIQFQNNGVVDDSQLPKDRFSAERLKGVDSTLKIQPAKLEDSAVYLCASSLGPGMNTEAFFGQGTRLTVV.

This chain uses TRBV2 with TRBJ2-1; maybe TRBD1 (6 bases). The ends were cut back, 3 bases at V and 4 bases at J, with 10 bases in the middle. CDR3 length: 14 residues. Germline values: CDR1 SNHLY, CDR2 FYNNEI. The chain's CDR3 is CASSEVGAYNEQFF. The CDR3 bases are TGTGCCAGCAGTGAGGTGGGGGCTTACAATGAGCAGTTCTTC.

The V call is TRBV19, the J call TRBJ1-2, with unresolved D. V dropped 6 bases and J dropped 0 bases, with 23 bases sitting between them. Per germline, CDR1 LNHDA and CDR2 SQIVND (reference sequence). The CDR3 spans 18 residues. CDR3: CASSTHLREAASNYGYTF. CDR3 sequence (DNA): TGTGCCAGTAGCACGCACCTTAGAGAGGCGGCATCTAACTATGGCTACACCTTC.

The rearrangement links TRBV4-2 to TRBJ2-5, with 9 bases matching TRBD1. Germline lookup yields CDR1 LGHNA and CDR2 YNFKEQ. With V trimmed by 1 base and J by 4 bases, 10 bases remained unmatched. This CDR3 spans 17 amino acids. This CDR3 reads CASSQVWNRGQGETQYF. CDR3 nucleotide sequence: TGTGCCAGCAGCCAAGTGTGGAACAGGGGGCAAGGAGAGACCCAGTACTTC.

The chain joins TRBV6-1 to TRBJ1-2, with TRBD1 identical over 10 bases. The ends lost 4 bases at V and 3 bases at J; junction bases unmatched: 8. Germline V CDR1 and CDR2: MNHNS, SASEGT. The CDR3 is made up of 16 amino acids. The CDR3 DNA sequence: TGTGCCAGCAGTGGGGTGGACAGGGGGGAGGACTATGGCTACACCTTC. Amino acid sequence: CASSGVDRGEDYGYTF.

CDR3 sequence: CASSQDKLVETQYF. The DNA for the CDR3 is TGCGCCAGCAGCCAAGATAAACTGGTAGAGACCCAGTACTTC. The V gene is TRBV4-1, the J gene TRBJ2-5; D unclear. V shed 0 bases and J shed 4 bases, with 9 bases lying between them. The CDR3 consists of 14 residues. In germline, CDR1 is MGHRA, CDR2 YSYEKL.

The chain recombines TRBV18 with TRBJ2-7; 7 nucleotides line up with TRBD2. The J segment lost 5 bases and the V segment lost 0 bases, leaving 10 bases of the junction unmatched. The CDR3 runs to 16 residues. The germline V gene has CDR1 KGHSH and CDR2 LQKENI. DNA for the CDR3: TGTGCCAGCTCACCACCGGGGGGGATCGTAGTCCACGAGCAGTACTTC. Translation: CASSPPGGIVVHEQYF.

This clone was observed once. The chain recombines TRBV6-6 with TRBJ2-7; TRBD2 might be the D (6 bases). The V end was cut by 3 bases, the J end by 7 bases, with 19 bases between. Germline V gives CDR1 MNHNY, CDR2 SVGAGI (reference sequence). The length of the CDR3 is 15 residues. The CDR3 loop reads CASSYFSHPGREQYF. CDR3 DNA sequence: TGTGCCAGCAGTTATTTCAGCCACCCCGGGAGAGAGCAGTACTTC.

The rearrangement joins TRBV7-2 to TRBJ2-3; TRBD2 aligns across 8 bases. The germline gives CDR1 SGHTA, CDR2 FQGNSA. This CDR3 comprises 15 residues. V trimming: 4 bases; J trimming: 2 bases; junction bases outside the gene matches: 5. The CDR3 nucleotides are TGTGCCAGCAGCTCTAGCGGGTCTACCACAGATACGCAGTATTTT. Its translation is CASSSSGSTTDTQYF. Using reference TRBV7-2 and TRBJ2-3 for the parts outside the CDR3, the full variable domain is GAGVSQSPSNKVTEKGKDVELRCDPISGHTALYWYRQSLGQGLEFLIYFQGNSAPDKSGLPSDRFSAERTGGSVSTLTIQRTQQEDSAVYLCASSSSGSTTDTQYFGPGTRLTVL.